Following are 10 T cell receptor beta chains from one sample sequenced in a study of T cells in Graves' hyperthyroidism and ophthalmopathy. The CDR3 regions of TCR beta were amplified from RNA transcripts. An initial round of RT-PCR targeting the TCR CDR3 relied on the HTBI primer set. One entry per CDR3 protein, called by TCRdb with MiXCR from the multiplex PCR reads. Among about 560,000 distinct CDR3 sequences listed, approximately 14% were seen once. Sample: blood. The receptors come from a woman in her twenties or thirties with Graves' hyperthyroidism.

The V gene is TRBV5-1, the J gene TRBJ2-3; 11 bases are shared with TRBD2. The CDR3 sequence is 19 residues long. Trimming removed 0 bases from V and 0 bases from J; junction bases left unmatched: 9. CDR1 is SGHRS, CDR2 YFSETQ, per germline. CDR3 amino acids: CASSLVLRTSGLSTDTQYF. The CDR3 nucleotides are TGCGCCAGCAGCTTGGTCCTAAGGACTAGCGGGTTGAGCACAGATACGCAGTATTTT.

The chain joins TRBV11-1 to TRBJ2-1, with 10 bases fitting TRBD2. The germline V gene encodes CDR1 SGHAT and CDR2 FQDESV (reference sequence). The CDR3 runs to 15 residues. The V gene end was trimmed by 5 bases and the J gene end by 5 bases; junction bases not matched to a gene: 6. The CDR3 loop reads CASSPSGGRNNEQFF. As DNA, the CDR3 is TGTGCCAGCAGCCCTAGCGGGGGAAGAAACAATGAGCAGTTCTTC.

The table lists this clonotype with many counts. V usage is TRBV6-2 or TRBV6-3 and J usage is TRBJ2-7, with 12 nucleotides matching TRBD1. CDR3 length: 15 amino acids. CDR1 MNHEY and CDR2 SVGEGT come from the germline V gene. The V segment lost 6 bases and the J segment 5 bases; nucleotides outside the gene matches: 8. CDR3 sequence: CASRTRDRGRDEQYF. The CDR3 DNA follows: TGTGCCAGCAGAACCCGGGACAGGGGGCGCGACGAGCAGTACTTC.

This clonotype came up a few times. The chain combines TRBV5-8 with TRBJ2-1; no clear D gene. The ends were cut back, 1 base at V and 5 bases at J, with 10 bases in the middle. Germline CDR1 reads SGHTS; CDR2 reads YDEGEE. CDR3 length equals 14 residues. The DNA for the CDR3 is TGTGCCAGCAGCTTGTGGTCGGAACACAATGAGCAGTTCTTC. Translated, it gives CASSLWSEHNEQFF.

This clonotype was found many times. This chain uses TRBV6-5 with TRBJ1-1; no clear D gene. Germline V gives CDR1 MNHEY, CDR2 SVGAGI. V was pared by 0 bases and J by 0 bases, with 11 bases between. CDR3 length: 16 residues. The CDR3 sequence is CASSYSMWALNTEAFF. For the CDR3, the DNA is TGTGCCAGCAGTTACTCGATGTGGGCTTTGAACACTGAAGCTTTCTTT.

The rearrangement links TRBV29-1 to TRBJ2-7; 9 bases line up with TRBD1. V gave up 4 bases and J gave up 2 bases; unmatched junction bases: 6. Germline assignment: CDR1 SQVTM and CDR2 ANQGSEA. The CDR3 totals 14 residues. The CDR3 DNA reads as TGCAGCGTTGCGCCGGGACAGGGACCCTACGAGCAGTACTTC. Its translation is CSVAPGQGPYEQYF.

This clonotype has ten or more counts. This chain uses TRBV7-2 with TRBJ2-1; 14 nucleotides agree with TRBD2. Trimming took 5 bases from V and 0 from J; bases not matched to a gene: 6. The CDR3 is 18 amino acids. Germline V CDR1 and CDR2: SGHTA, FQGNSA. The CDR3 loop reads CASSLRTSGRFSYNEQFF. The CDR3 DNA reads TGTGCCAGCAGCCTGAGGACTAGCGGGAGGTTCTCCTACAATGAGCAGTTCTTC.

The CDR3 DNA follows: TGTGCCAGCAGCGTGGGACTAGCGGGAGCGAACACCGGGGAGCTGTTTTTT. It codes for CASSVGLAGANTGELFF. This rearrangement joins TRBV9 to TRBJ2-2; 14 bases map to TRBD2. The V segment lost 2 bases and the J segment 0 bases; nucleotides outside the gene matches: 0. The CDR3 has 17 residues. CDR1 is SGDLS and CDR2 is YYNGEE in the germline V gene.

This clonotype came up a few times. The chain joins TRBV29-1 to TRBJ2-5; 11 bases are a match to TRBD2. The V gene end was trimmed by 2 bases and the J gene end by 5 bases; junction bases not matched to a gene: 7. Germline V CDR1 and CDR2: SQVTM, ANQGSEA. The CDR3 totals 15 residues. The DNA for the CDR3 is TGCAGCGTTGAAAGGACTAGCGGGCCGAGGGAGACCCAGTACTTC. It is translated as CSVERTSGPRETQYF.

In this sample, this clonotype turned up many times. The rearrangement uses TRBV12-3 or TRBV12-4 and TRBJ2-1; 14 bases map to TRBD2. V lost 8 bases to trimming and J lost 6 bases; unmatched junction nucleotides: 12. The length of the CDR3 is 17 residues. CDR3 bases: TGTGCCAGCTGCTGGACTAGCGGGAGGCCCACGGTCAATGAGCAGTTCTTC. Translation: CASCWTSGRPTVNEQFF.